This is a list of T cell receptor beta chains from one sample in a study of blood T cells in healthy people across ages. TCRdb called the 5' RACE reads again in MiXCR, with one record for every CDR3 protein. The sample lists more than 900,000 distinct CDR3 sequences, about 25% occurring once. These data also formed part of another study, on T cells of mothers and their children.

What was sequenced was blood. These receptors were taken from a girl between 2 and 10 years old in good health. CDR3s include the opening cysteine and the closing phenylalanine or tryptophan. The D gene is left open where the match is weak. Clone size is given for some rows only: seen once, a few or many times, or a class if the clone is expanded.

j_gene,v_gene,len,abundance,d_gene,CDR3aa,CDR3nt
TRBJ2-3,TRBV7-2,15,few,NA,CASSFGVPGQHTQYF,TGTGCCAGCAGCTTCGGGGTCCCGGGACAACATACGCAGTATTTT
TRBJ2-3,TRBV9,17,NA,TRBD1,CASSVGGFGTATDTQYF,TGTGCCAGCAGCGTAGGGGGTTTTGGGACAGCCACAGATACGCAGTATTTT
TRBJ2-5,TRBV4-3,14,NA,TRBD1,CASSQDLGTGFGFF,TGCGCCAGCAGCCAAGATTTAGGGACAGGGTTCGGGTTCTTC
TRBJ2-3,TRBV29-1,10,NA,NA,CSVKRNTQYF,TGCAGCGTTAAGCGGAATACGCAGTATTTT
TRBJ2-5,TRBV29-1,13,NA,TRBD2,CSVRDYYQETQYF,TGCAGCGTTAGGGACTATTACCAAGAGACCCAGTACTTC
TRBJ1-2,TRBV2,13,NA,TRBD1,CASTPGQTYGYTF,TGTGCCAGCACCCCGGGACAGACTTATGGCTACACCTTC
TRBJ2-7,TRBV19,18,NA,NA,CASSIAGVAAGPTYEQYF,TGTGCCAGTAGTATAGCGGGCGTTGCGGCAGGGCCCACCTACGAGCAGTACTTC
TRBJ1-6,TRBV4-3,15,NA,NA,CASSQEKQRDSPLHF,TGCGCCAGCAGCCAAGAAAAACAGAGGGATTCACCCCTCCACTTT
TRBJ2-3,TRBV7-2,16,NA,TRBD2,CASSPTSGFATDTQYF,TGTGCCAGCAGCCCGACTAGCGGGTTTGCAACAGATACGCAGTATTTT
TRBJ1-1,TRBV7-3,13,NA,NA,CASSLLGETEAFF,TGTGCCAGCAGTCTTTTGGGGGAAACTGAAGCTTTCTTT
TRBJ2-1,TRBV28,17,NA,TRBD2,CASSPSTGTSGYNEQFF,TGTGCCAGCAGTCCGTCTACCGGGACTAGCGGCTACAATGAGCAGTTCTTC
TRBJ2-2,TRBV15,15,few,TRBD1,CATSSQSGGHGELFF,TGTGCCACCAGCAGTCAATCAGGGGGCCACGGGGAGCTGTTTTTT
TRBJ2-5,TRBV7-2,13,many,TRBD2,CASSGGPQETQYF,TGCGCCAGCAGCGGGGGTCCTCAAGAGACCCAGTACTTC
TRBJ2-5,TRBV25-1,11,NA,NA,CASMEDETQYF,TGTGCCAGCATGGAGGATGAGACCCAGTACTTC
TRBJ1-1,TRBV5-6,12,few,NA,CASSLWGARAFF,TGTGCCAGCAGCTTGTGGGGGGCTAGAGCTTTCTTT
TRBJ2-2,TRBV6-2/TRBV6-3,14,few,NA,CASRTALNTGELFF,TGTGCCAGCAGGACTGCGCTGAACACCGGGGAGCTGTTTTTT
TRBJ2-1,TRBV7-3,13,few,NA,CASSLKPGSEQFF,TGTGCCAGCAGCTTAAAACCCGGGTCTGAGCAGTTCTTC
TRBJ2-1,TRBV10-3,13,NA,NA,CATRALGNGEQFF,TGTGCCACCAGGGCACTAGGGAACGGGGAGCAGTTCTTC
TRBJ2-5,TRBV7-3,10,NA,NA,CASSLPTQYF,TGTGCCAGCAGCTTACCCACCCAGTACTTC
TRBJ2-3,TRBV6-5,13,many,NA,CASSLMEGDTQYF,TGTGCCAGCAGTTTGATGGAGGGAGATACGCAGTATTTT
TRBJ2-7,TRBV10-2,15,NA,NA,CASSDSGDGTYEQYF,TGCGCCAGCAGTGATTCAGGGGACGGCACCTACGAGCAGTACTTC
TRBJ2-7,TRBV29-1,14,few,NA,CSVGGSGGSYEQYF,TGCAGCGTCGGGGGAAGCGGAGGATCCTACGAGCAGTACTTC
TRBJ1-4,TRBV6-5,15,few,NA,CASSPPLGNGEKLFF,TGTGCCAGCAGTCCCCCTCTGGGAAATGGTGAAAAACTGTTTTTT
TRBJ2-1,TRBV15,15,NA,NA,CATSRVTEVGLEQFF,TGTGCCACCAGCAGAGTAACAGAGGTAGGGCTCGAGCAGTTCTTC
TRBJ2-5,TRBV29-1,14,NA,NA,CSVDQGGPQETQYF,TGCAGCGTTGATCAGGGGGGACCGCAAGAGACCCAGTACTTC
TRBJ1-2,TRBV12-3/TRBV12-4,13,NA,NA,CASSPHVNYGYTF,TGTGCCAGCAGTCCCCACGTTAACTATGGCTACACCTTC
TRBJ2-5,TRBV4-1,17,few,TRBD2,CASSQEASGGAGETQYF,TGCGCCAGCAGCCAAGAGGCTAGCGGGGGGGCCGGGGAGACCCAGTACTTC
TRBJ2-7,TRBV28,15,few,TRBD2,CASSLLAESSYEQYF,TGTGCCAGCAGTTTACTAGCGGAGAGCTCCTACGAGCAGTACTTC
TRBJ2-3,TRBV7-9,14,NA,NA,CASSLVHAGAGEYF,TGTGCCAGCAGCTTAGTCCACGCAGGGGCAGGGGAGTATTTT
TRBJ2-5,TRBV9,16,NA,TRBD2,CASSVNQRGDGETQYF,TGTGCCAGCAGCGTTAACCAGCGGGGGGATGGAGAGACCCAGTACTTC
TRBJ1-4,TRBV6-6,14,NA,NA,CASSVQKLNEKLFF,TGTGCCAGCAGTGTACAAAAGCTCAATGAAAAACTGTTTTTT
TRBJ2-5,TRBV9,13,NA,NA,CASSVGSSETQYF,TGTGCCAGCAGCGTAGGTTCGTCGGAGACCCAGTACTTC
TRBJ2-7,TRBV27,14,few,NA,CASRRDGVTYEQYF,TGTGCCAGCAGACGGGACGGCGTTACCTACGAGCAGTACTTC
TRBJ2-7,TRBV4-2,15,NA,NA,CASSQDRHLVYEQYF,TGTGCCAGCAGCCAAGATCGTCACCTAGTCTACGAGCAGTACTTC
TRBJ2-1,TRBV5-1,16,NA,TRBD1,CASSLGTRQGNNEQFF,TGCGCCAGCAGCTTGGGAACCCGACAGGGAAACAATGAGCAGTTCTTC
TRBJ2-1,TRBV29-1,12,few,NA,CSVLSGRAEQFF,TGCAGCGTTTTATCAGGGAGAGCTGAGCAGTTCTTC
TRBJ2-5,TRBV7-3,15,NA,TRBD2,CASSLWAGGQETQYF,TGTGCCAGCAGCTTATGGGCGGGGGGCCAAGAGACCCAGTACTTC
TRBJ2-1,TRBV28,15,NA,TRBD2,CATQSGTSSYNEQFF,TGTGCCACCCAAAGCGGGACGAGCTCCTACAATGAGCAGTTCTTC
TRBJ1-3,TRBV6-2/TRBV6-3,19,few,NA,CASSYSMSRGYEPGNTIYF,TGTGCCAGCAGTTACTCGATGTCGAGGGGCTACGAACCTGGAAACACCATATATTTT
TRBJ2-3,TRBV11-2,17,NA,NA,CASSSEGGGTFTDTQYF,TGTGCCAGCAGCTCCGAAGGCGGCGGGACTTTCACAGATACGCAGTATTTT
TRBJ2-6,TRBV7-9,17,few,TRBD1,CASSWDRGNVGANVLTF,TGTGCCAGCAGCTGGGACAGGGGTAATGTCGGGGCCAACGTCCTGACTTTC
TRBJ2-5,TRBV7-7,14,NA,NA,CASSLTTEGETQYF,TGTGCTAGCAGCTTGACTACCGAGGGAGAGACCCAGTACTTC
TRBJ2-3,TRBV7-3,16,NA,NA,CASSLLVGTGYDTQYF,TGTGCCAGCAGCTTATTGGTCGGGACTGGGTATGATACGCAGTATTTT
TRBJ2-7,TRBV4-2,14,few,NA,CASSQDLRSYEQYF,TGTGCCAGCAGCCAAGATCTCAGGAGCTACGAGCAGTACTTC
TRBJ1-3,TRBV5-4,14,NA,NA,CASSSGTLGNTIYF,TGTGCCAGCAGCTCCGGGACATTGGGAAACACCATATATTTT
TRBJ1-6,TRBV20-1,14,NA,TRBD1,CSARSGTVDSPLHF,TGCAGTGCTAGATCCGGGACAGTTGATTCACCCCTCCACTTT
TRBJ1-5,TRBV19,13,NA,NA,CASSVEDEWPQHF,TGTGCCAGTAGTGTAGAAGACGAATGGCCCCAGCATTTT
TRBJ2-7,TRBV4-3,14,NA,NA,CASSQVGQLYEQYF,TGCGCCAGCAGCCAAGTAGGACAGCTCTACGAGCAGTACTTC
TRBJ2-5,TRBV20-1,14,NA,TRBD1,CSARMTGGGETQYF,TGCAGTGCTCGGATGACAGGGGGTGGAGAGACCCAGTACTTC
TRBJ1-1,TRBV12-3/TRBV12-4,13,NA,NA,CASNPPVDTEAFF,TGTGCCAGCAACCCCCCCGTGGACACTGAAGCTTTCTTT
TRBJ1-1,TRBV4-3,14,few,NA,CASSQDRPTTEAFF,TGCGCCAGCAGCCAAGATCGTCCGACCACTGAAGCTTTCTTT
TRBJ2-5,TRBV28,14,NA,NA,CASSLNGGQGTQYF,TGTGCCAGCAGTTTAAACGGAGGTCAAGGGACCCAGTACTTC